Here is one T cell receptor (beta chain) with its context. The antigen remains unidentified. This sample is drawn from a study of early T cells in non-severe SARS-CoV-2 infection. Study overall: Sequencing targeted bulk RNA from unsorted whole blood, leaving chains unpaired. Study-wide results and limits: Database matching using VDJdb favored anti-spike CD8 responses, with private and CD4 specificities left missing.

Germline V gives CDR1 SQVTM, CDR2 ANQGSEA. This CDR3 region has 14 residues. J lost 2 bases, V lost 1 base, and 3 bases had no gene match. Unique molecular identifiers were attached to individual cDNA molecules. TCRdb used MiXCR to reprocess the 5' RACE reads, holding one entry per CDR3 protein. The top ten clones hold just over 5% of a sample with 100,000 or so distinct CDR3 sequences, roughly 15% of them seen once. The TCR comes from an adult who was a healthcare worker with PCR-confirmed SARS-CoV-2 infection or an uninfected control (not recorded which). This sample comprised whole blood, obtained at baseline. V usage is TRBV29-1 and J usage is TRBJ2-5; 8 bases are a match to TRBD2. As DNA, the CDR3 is TGCAGCGTTGAAGGGACTAGCCTTCAAGAGACCCAGTACTTC. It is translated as CSVEGTSLQETQYF.